A single sample gave rise to the 27 T cell receptor beta chains below, sequenced in a study of tumor-infiltrating lymphocytes in primary liver carcinoma. Priming with a constant-region primer yielded TCR beta cDNA from roughly 490 ng total RNA. Three-round nested multiplex PCR performed with slightly modified ARM-PCR produced the TCR beta libraries. PCR rounds one and two used TRBV1-TRBV30 forward primers with a C-beta reverse primer for about 11 cycles each. TCRdb passed the multiplex PCR reads through MiXCR, listing each CDR3 protein once. The sample has tens of thousands of distinct CDR3 sequences, roughly 70% seen once. DNA and RNA were both co-extracted from 20-30 mg of bulk tissue that had not been sorted. The sequencing sample was made of liver tumor tissue from sampling region 4. The subset: tumor region T4, right-lateral pole. These receptors were collected from a man between 40 and 49 years old with primary liver carcinoma and hepatitis B virus infection.

Points on this clonotype: The conserved final phenylalanine or tryptophan is absent from the CDR3, which likely points to a read error. This chain links TRBV11-2 with TRBJ2-1; D gene uncertain. From germline, CDR1 is SGHAT and CDR2 FQNNGV. CDR3 length: 16 residues. For the CDR3, the DNA is TGTGCCAACAGCTTAGATCCAGAGAGCTCCTACAATGAACAGTTCATC. Translating it yields CANSLDPESSYNEQFI.

This clonotype has only a few counts. This clone may be a read error of a much larger clone one base away. The chain uses TRBV29-1 and TRBJ2-7; D may match TRBD1 or TRBD2 (5 bases each). Germline V gene sequence: CDR1 SQVTM, CDR2 ANQGSEA. V lost 4 bases and J 2 bases, leaving 18 bases between the germline ends. This CDR3 has 15 amino acids. CDR3 protein: CSVASGWGIPYEQYF. In DNA form, the CDR3 reads TGCAGCGTTGCGAGTGGATGGGGGATACCCTACGAGCAGTACTTC.

This clonotype was picked up one time. Since no conserved phenylalanine or tryptophan closes the CDR3, a read error is the likely cause. The chain couples TRBV11-2 to TRBJ2-3, with D perhaps TRBD2 (6 bases). Per germline, CDR1 SGHAT and CDR2 FQNNGV. CDR3 length: 12 residues. CDR3 sequence: CASTPGGDAQYI. CDR3 bases: TGCGCCAGCACCCCTGGAGGGGATGCGCAGTATATT.

Comments on this clonotype: One base away lies a much larger clone, so this may be a sequencing read error. The chain couples TRBV11-2 to TRBJ2-3; the D is unclear. The CDR3 sequence is 13 residues long. From germline, CDR1 is SGHAT and CDR2 FQNNGV. The CDR3 coding sequence is TGTGCCGGCAGCTTAGATCGAGGAGATACGCAGTATTTT. It translates to CAGSLDRGDTQYF. The variable domain in full, completed from reference TRBV11-2 and TRBJ2-3, reads EAGVAQSPRYKIIEKRQSVAFWCNPISGHATLYWYQQILGQGPKLLIQFQNNGVVDDSQLPKDRFSAERLKGVDSTLKIQPAKLEDSAVYLCAGSLDRGDTQYFGPGTRLTVL.

This chain joins TRBV7-3 and TRBJ2-3; 11 bases fit TRBD2. V shed 4 bases, J shed 0 bases, and the junction held 3 bases outside the gene matches. CDR3 size: 16 residues. Germline lookup yields CDR1 SGHTA and CDR2 FQGTGA. DNA of the CDR3: TGTGCCAGCAGCTCCGTAGCGGGAGGGAGCACAGATACGCAGTATTTT. Translated, it gives CASSSVAGGSTDTQYF. The whole variable domain, filled in from reference TRBV7-3 and TRBJ2-3, reads GAGVSQTPSNKVTEKGKYVELRCDPISGHTALYWYRQSLGQGPEFLIYFQGTGAADDSGLPNDRFFAVRPEGSVSTLKIQRTERGDSAVYLCASSSVAGGSTDTQYFGPGTRLTVL.

In the case of this clonotype: This may stem from a read error, because a much larger clone lies one nucleotide away. The conserved closing phenylalanine or tryptophan is absent in this CDR3, likely reflecting a read error. The rearrangement uses TRBV5-1 and TRBJ2-3; D is possibly TRBD2 (5 bases). This CDR3 is 16 amino acids long. Trimming took off 5 bases at V and 2 bases at J, with 18 bases between the two ends. Germline CDR1 SGHRS, CDR2 YFSETQ. The CDR3 loop is CASRLGLSMFTDTQYS. The CDR3 nucleotides are TGCGCCAGCAGGTTAGGACTGAGCATGTTCACAGATACGCAGTATTCT.

About this clonotype itself: One end of the junction fails to match germline, which may point to a read error. The rearrangement uses TRBV11-1 and TRBJ2-1, with D possibly TRBD2 on 5 matching bases. The CDR3 loop spans 16 amino acids. Germline CDR1 SGHAT, CDR2 FQDESV (reference sequence). The CDR3 DNA follows: TGTGCCAGCAACCCAGGCAGTAGCGAGATCTACAATGAACAGTTCTTC. Protein product: CASNPGSSEIYNEQFF.

The CDR3 region is CASTTGADTQYF. Written as DNA, the CDR3 is TGTGCCAGCACCACGGGGGCAGATACGCAGTATTTT. V is TRBV11-2 and J is TRBJ2-3; D is perhaps TRBD2 (6 bases). The germline gives CDR1 SGHAT, CDR2 FQNNGV. The CDR3 length is 12 residues. Trimming stripped 7 bases from V and 4 bases from J, with 9 bases between.

Points on this clonotype: No conserved phenylalanine or tryptophan is present at the end of the CDR3, so a read error is the likely explanation. The V call is TRBV6-2 or TRBV6-3, the J call TRBJ1-1; D not certain. The CDR3 contains 14 residues. The germline CDR1 and CDR2 sequences are MNHEY and SVGEGT. CDR3 nucleotides: TGTGCCAGCAGTTACTCGATCCGGGCTACTGAGGCTTTCTTG. Its translation is CASSYSIRATEAFL.

A word on this clonotype: Germline and junction disagree at one end, which may indicate a read error. The chain employs TRBV5-1 and TRBJ1-1; the D is unclear. This CDR3 is built from 13 residues. Germline CDR1 is SGHRS and CDR2 is YFSETQ. The CDR3 here is CASSFGTNIEAFF. DNA for the CDR3: TGCGCCAGCAGCTTCGGTACGAACATTGAAGCTTTCTTT.

The chain couples TRBV11-2 to TRBJ2-3, with 8 bases fitting TRBD2. CDR1 and CDR2 from the germline V gene are SGHAT and FQNNGV. J was trimmed by 3 bases and V by 11 bases; bases with no gene match: 13. The CDR3 length is 15 residues. In DNA, the CDR3 is TGTGCCTGGAGCGAAGCGGGAGTCAGTACAGATACGCAGTATTTT. Translation: CAWSEAGVSTDTQYF. The variable domain in full, with the rest retrieved from reference TRBV11-2 and TRBJ2-3, is EAGVAQSPRYKIIEKRQSVAFWCNPISGHATLYWYQQILGQGPKLLIQFQNNGVVDDSQLPKDRFSAERLKGVDSTLKIQPAKLEDSAVYLCAWSEAGVSTDTQYFGPGTRLTVL.

Concerning this clonotype: The conserved phenylalanine or tryptophan normally closing the CDR3 is absent here, so this likely arose from a read error. The genes are TRBV12-3 or TRBV12-4 and TRBJ2-1; the D gene is possibly TRBD1 (6 bases). The length of the CDR3 is 13 residues. Between the trimmed V and J ends, which lost 6 bases and 5 bases, there was a span of 11 bases. CDR3 loop: CASSLGQNNEQFL. The CDR3, as DNA: TGTGCCAGCAGCCTCGGACAGAACAATGAGCAGTTCCTC.

For this clonotype: One end of the junction varies from germline; a read error may be responsible. The chain links TRBV28 to TRBJ2-6; D is possibly TRBD1 (6 bases). The V gene's germline CDR1 is MDHEN and CDR2 SYDVKM. This CDR3 has 21 residues. CDR3 DNA: TGTGCCAGCAGTTCCTTCCTCAGTAGGACAGAGGGAACACCTGGGGCCAACATCCTGACTTTC. Amino acid sequence: CASSSFLSRTEGTPGANILTF.

This clonotype was seen a few times. The rearrangement uses TRBV29-1 and TRBJ1-1; no definite D call. V was trimmed by 3 bases and J by 3 bases, leaving 5 bases between them. Germline V gene lookup returns CDR1 SQVTM and CDR2 ANQGSEA. The CDR3 has 11 amino acids. The CDR3, as DNA: TGCAGCGTTGATCCGGACACTGAAGCTTTCTTT. The encoded protein is CSVDPDTEAFF.

Concerning this clonotype itself: The junction departs from germline at one end; a sequencing error may be responsible. This chain joins TRBV11-2 and TRBJ2-3; no clear D. The CDR3 totals 13 residues. The V gene's germline CDR1 is SGHAT and CDR2 FQNNGV. The CDR3 region is CASCLYRGDTQYF. CDR3 nucleotides: TGTGCCAGCTGCTTATATCGAGGAGATACGCAGTATTTT.

The V and J genes are TRBV6-6 and TRBJ2-3; 11 bases fit TRBD2. The CDR3 extends over 17 amino acids. CDR1 is MNHNY, CDR2 SVGAGI, per germline (reference sequence). With V trimmed by 0 bases and J by 4 bases, 6 bases remained unmatched. Here the CDR3 reads CASSYSELAGAPDTQYF. CDR3 nucleotide sequence: TGTGCCAGCAGTTACTCAGAACTAGCGGGAGCACCAGATACGCAGTATTTT.

The count of this clonotype is one. It may be a read error: a sequence one base away is much more abundant. The chain recombines TRBV7-8 with TRBJ2-5; weak D call: TRBD1 (6 bases). Germline V gene lookup returns CDR1 SGHVS and CDR2 FQNEAQ. The V end lost 8 bases, the J end lost 1 base, and 14 bases lay between the germline ends. The CDR3 consists of 14 residues. CDR3 DNA: TGTGCCAGCGAGCAAGGGACAACCCAAGAGACCCAGTACTTC. This translates into CASEQGTTQETQYF.

On this clonotype itself: At one of its ends the junction is not consistent with the germline gene, which may arise from a read error. J is TRBJ1-2 and V is TRBV29-1, with a tentative D call TRBD1 (6 bases). CDR3 length: 12 residues. CDR1 is SQVTM and CDR2 is ANQGSEA in the germline V gene. The CDR3 DNA is TGTAGCGCAGGACAGCGCAACTATGGCTACACCTTC. Its translation: CSAGQRNYGYTF.

On this clonotype: One base away lies a much larger clone, so this may be a sequencing read error. This chain links TRBV29-1 with TRBJ1-4; D possibly corresponds to TRBD1 (5 bases). Germline V CDR1 and CDR2: SQVTM, ANQGSEA. Deletions cut 7 bases from V and 14 bases from J, with 20 bases between. CDR3 size: 12 residues. CDR3 residues: CSALDMGLYLFF. The CDR3 DNA reads as TGCAGCGCCCTGGACATGGGGCTTTATCTGTTTTTT.

This sequence joins TRBV12-3 or TRBV12-4 and TRBJ2-2; D gene ambiguous. V was clipped by 8 bases and J by 7 bases, with 11 bases between them. The CDR3 length is 12 residues. The CDR3 spells CASGPSSGELFF. The CDR3 bases are TGTGCCAGCGGCCCCTCTAGCGGGGAGCTGTTTTTT.

As for this clonotype: The junction shows a germline mismatch at one end, possibly a read error. The V call is TRBV11-2, the J call TRBJ2-6; D may be TRBD1 or TRBD2 (5 bases each). The CDR3 runs to 16 residues. Germline V gene data show CDR1 as SGHAT and CDR2 as FQNNGV. CDR3 protein: CASNLGLGAGANLLTF. The CDR3 nucleotides are TGTGCCAGCAACTTAGGTCTCGGGGCTGGGGCCAACCTCCTGACTTTC.

Regarding this clonotype: At one end the junction does not follow the germline gene, possibly because of a read error. The genes are TRBV5-5 and TRBJ1-5; D call uncertain. This CDR3 is built from 13 residues. The germline V gene encodes CDR1 SGHKS and CDR2 YYEKEE (reference sequence). The CDR3: CANSSTGSEPQHF. The CDR3 DNA reads TGTGCCAACAGCTCAACGGGGTCGGAGCCCCAGCATTTT. Filled out from reference TRBV5-5 and TRBJ1-5, the complete variable domain reads DAGVTQSPTHLIKTRGQQVTLRCSPISGHKSVSWYQQVLGQGPQFIFQYYEKEERGRGNFPDRFSARQFPNYSSELNVNALLLGDSALYLCANSSTGSEPQHFGDGTRLSIL.

In regard to this clonotype: This clone may be a read error of a much larger clone one base away. V usage is TRBV7-8 and J usage is TRBJ2-7, with 7 bases aligning to TRBD2. This CDR3 region has 17 residues. CDR1 is SGHVS and CDR2 is FQNEAQ in the germline V gene. After removal of 9 bases from V and 6 bases from J, the junction contained 23 bases not matched to a gene. In DNA, the CDR3 is TGTGCCAGTAGCATGAAGGGAGGGACTACAGTTACCCTCGAGCAGTACTTC. Translation: CASSMKGGTTVTLEQYF.

This clonotype has a single count. The junction does not match germline at one end; this may be a read error. The gene calls are TRBV5-1 and TRBJ2-1; 10 bases align to TRBD2. Germline CDR1 reads SGHRS; CDR2 reads YFSETQ. This CDR3 region has 17 residues. CDR3 in DNA: TGCGCCAGCAGCAGCCCTCTAGCGGGAGTCTTCTGCAATGAGCAATTCTTC. Residues: CASSSPLAGVFCNEQFF.

About this clonotype: A much bigger clone sits one base away, suggesting this may be a read error. The rearrangement uses TRBV7-6 and TRBJ2-1, with D perhaps TRBD2 (6 bases). CDR3 size: 16 residues. V dropped 1 base and J dropped 9 bases, with 19 bases sitting between them. The V gene's germline CDR1 is SGHVS and CDR2 FNYEAQ. Here the CDR3 reads CASSLVVDYSRSEQFF. The CDR3 bases are TGTGCCAGCAGCTTAGTAGTGGACTACTCGAGAAGTGAGCAGTTCTTC.

This clonotype was seen only a few times. V usage is TRBV12-3 or TRBV12-4 and J usage is TRBJ2-1, with TRBD1 identical over 8 bases. This CDR3 comprises 11 residues. V was clipped by 9 bases and J by 6 bases; unmatched bases: 1. CDR3 loop: CASDRGNEQFF. The CDR3 DNA reads as TGTGCCAGTGACAGGGGCAATGAGCAGTTCTTC.

Remarks on this clonotype: Germline is not matched at one junction end, which may reflect a read error. The chain employs TRBV29-1 and TRBJ2-7, with 9 bases that match TRBD2. This CDR3 is built from 14 residues. From germline, CDR1 is SQVTM and CDR2 ANQGSEA. The CDR3 DNA reads TGCAGCGTCGATAGCGGGAGAACCACCTACAAGCAGTACTTC. This gives the protein CSVDSGRTTYKQYF.